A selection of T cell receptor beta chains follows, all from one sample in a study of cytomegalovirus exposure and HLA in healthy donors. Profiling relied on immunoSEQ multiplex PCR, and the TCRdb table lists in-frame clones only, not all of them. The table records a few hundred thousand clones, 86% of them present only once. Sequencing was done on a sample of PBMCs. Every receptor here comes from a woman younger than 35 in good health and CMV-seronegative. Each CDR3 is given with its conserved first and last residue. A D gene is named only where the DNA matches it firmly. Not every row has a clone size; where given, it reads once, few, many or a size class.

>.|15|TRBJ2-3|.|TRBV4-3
TGCGCCAGCAGCCAAGCCCTAGCAGACACAGATACGCAGTATTTT
CASSQALADTDTQYF
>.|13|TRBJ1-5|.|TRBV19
TGTGCCAGTAAAGGGGCGGTACGGCAGCCCCAGCATTTT
CASKGAVRQPQHF
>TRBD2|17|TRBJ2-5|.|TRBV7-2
TGTGCCAGCAGCGTAGCGGGACTAGCGGGAGGCCAAGAGACCCAGTACTTC
CASSVAGLAGGQETQYF
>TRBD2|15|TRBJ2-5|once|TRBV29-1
TGCAGCCCCCGTGGGGGACTAGCGGCCCCAGGGACCCAGTACTTC
CSPRGGLAAPGTQYF
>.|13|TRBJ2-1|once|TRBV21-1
TGTGCCAGCAGCAAAGAGTCAGAGCGAGCAACGTTCTTC
CASSKESERATFF
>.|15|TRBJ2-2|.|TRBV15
TGTGCCACCAGTTTCCCAGGGGCCTACACCGGGGAGCTGTTTTTT
CATSFPGAYTGELFF
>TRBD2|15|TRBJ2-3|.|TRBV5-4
TGTGCCAGCAGCAAGACTAGCTTTAGCACAGATACGCAGTATTTT
CASSKTSFSTDTQYF
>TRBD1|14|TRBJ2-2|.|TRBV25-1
TGTGCCAGCACCCGACAGGGGTGGACCGGGGAGCTGTTTTTT
CASTRQGWTGELFF
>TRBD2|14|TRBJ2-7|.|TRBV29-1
TGCAGCGTTGAGCCGGGACTAGCGGGGGACGAGCAGTACTTC
CSVEPGLAGDEQYF
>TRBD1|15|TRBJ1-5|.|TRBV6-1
TGTGCCAGCAGACTTGGACAGGTATTTGATCAGCCCCAGCATTTT
CASRLGQVFDQPQHF
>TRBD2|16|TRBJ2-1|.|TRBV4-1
TGCGCCAGCAGCCAACTTCGGGGGGACTACTACAATGAGCAGTTCTTC
CASSQLRGDYYNEQFF
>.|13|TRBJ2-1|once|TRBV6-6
TGTGCCAGCAGTTACTCCAGGGGGGATGAGCAGTTCTTC
CASSYSRGDEQFF
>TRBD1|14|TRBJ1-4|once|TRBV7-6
TGTGCCAGCAGCCCGAGGACAGGGGGCGAAAAACTGTTTTTT
CASSPRTGGEKLFF
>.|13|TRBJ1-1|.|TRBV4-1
TGCGCCAGCAGCCAAGATTCGAGGACTGAAGCTTTCTTT
CASSQDSRTEAFF
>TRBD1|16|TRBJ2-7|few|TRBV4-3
TGCGCCAGCAGCGCACAGGGGCCCCACGGGATATACGAGCAGTACTTC
CASSAQGPHGIYEQYF
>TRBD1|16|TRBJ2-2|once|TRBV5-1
TGCGCCAGCAGCTGGTCCGGGACAGGGGGCACCGGGGAGCTGTTTTTT
CASSWSGTGGTGELFF
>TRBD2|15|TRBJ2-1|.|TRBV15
TGTGCCACCAGCTCCCGACTAGCGGGAGCCCATGAGCAGTTCTTC
CATSSRLAGAHEQFF
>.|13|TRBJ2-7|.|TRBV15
TGTGCCACTCGACAGGAGACGGCCTACGAGCAGTACTTC
CATRQETAYEQYF
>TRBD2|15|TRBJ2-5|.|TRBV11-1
TGTGCCAGCAGCACCGGGACTAGCGGCCAAGAGACCCAGTACTTC
CASSTGTSGQETQYF
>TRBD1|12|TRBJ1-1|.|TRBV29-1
TGCAGCGTTGAAATTGGGACAGACCAAGCTTTCTTT
CSVEIGTDQAFF
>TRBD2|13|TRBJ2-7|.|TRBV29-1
TGCAGCGTTGTCGGGGGGGCCTCCTACGAGCAGTACTTC
CSVVGGASYEQYF
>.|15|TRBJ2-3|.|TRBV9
TGTGCCAGCAGCGAGCGGTGGGCTAGCACAGATACGCAGTATTTT
CASSERWASTDTQYF
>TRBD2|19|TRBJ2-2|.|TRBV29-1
TGCAGCTTATACCGACCGGGACTAGCGGGAGGGGTGGGCACCGGGGAGCTGTTTTTT
CSLYRPGLAGGVGTGELFF
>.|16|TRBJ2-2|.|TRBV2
TGTGCCAGCAGCAGGGACCGGGGGACGAACACCGGGGAGCTGTTTTTT
CASSRDRGTNTGELFF
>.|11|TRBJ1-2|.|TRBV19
TGTGCCACTAGCGGGAGCTATGGCTACACCTTC
CATSGSYGYTF
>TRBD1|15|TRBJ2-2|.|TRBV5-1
TGCGCCAGCAGCCCGGGGACAGCGAACACCGGGGAGCTGTTTTTT
CASSPGTANTGELFF
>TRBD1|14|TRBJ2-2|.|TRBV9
TGTGCCAGCAGCCGAGGACAGGGCAGGGGGGAGCTGTTTTTT
CASSRGQGRGELFF
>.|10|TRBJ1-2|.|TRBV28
TGTGCCAGCAGGGGGCAGCGCTACACCTTC
CASRGQRYTF
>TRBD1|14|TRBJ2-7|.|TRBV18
TGTGCCAGCTCACCTGACAGGGTTTTGAACGAGCAGTACTTC
CASSPDRVLNEQYF